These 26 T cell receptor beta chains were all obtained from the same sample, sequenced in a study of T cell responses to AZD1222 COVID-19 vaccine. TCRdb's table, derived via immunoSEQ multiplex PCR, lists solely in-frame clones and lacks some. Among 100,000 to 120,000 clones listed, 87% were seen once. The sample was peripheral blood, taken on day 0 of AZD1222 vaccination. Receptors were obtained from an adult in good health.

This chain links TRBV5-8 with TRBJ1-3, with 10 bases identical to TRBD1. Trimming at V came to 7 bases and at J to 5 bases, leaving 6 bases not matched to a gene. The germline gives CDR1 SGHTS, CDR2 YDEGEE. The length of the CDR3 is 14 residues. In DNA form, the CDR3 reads TGTGCCAGCCTACGACAGGGGGCACGAAACACCATATATTTT. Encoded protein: CASLRQGARNTIYF.

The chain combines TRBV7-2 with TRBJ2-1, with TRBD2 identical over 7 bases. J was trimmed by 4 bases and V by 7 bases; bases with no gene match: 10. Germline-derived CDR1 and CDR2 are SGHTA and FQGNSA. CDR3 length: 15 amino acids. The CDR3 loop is CASTRTGTMYNEQFF. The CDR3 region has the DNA TGTGCCAGCACCAGGACTGGGACTATGTACAATGAGCAGTTCTTC. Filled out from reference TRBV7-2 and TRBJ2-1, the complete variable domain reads GAGVSQSPSNKVTEKGKDVELRCDPISGHTALYWYRQSLGQGLEFLIYFQGNSAPDKSGLPSDRFSAERTGGSVSTLTIQRTQQEDSAVYLCASTRTGTMYNEQFFGPGTRLTVL.

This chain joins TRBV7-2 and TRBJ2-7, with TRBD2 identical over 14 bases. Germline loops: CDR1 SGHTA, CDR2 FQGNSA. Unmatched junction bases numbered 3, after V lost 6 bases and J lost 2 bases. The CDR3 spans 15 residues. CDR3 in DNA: TGTGCCAGCAGTCAGGGACTAGCGGGGGCCTACGAGCAGTACTTC. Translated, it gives CASSQGLAGAYEQYF.

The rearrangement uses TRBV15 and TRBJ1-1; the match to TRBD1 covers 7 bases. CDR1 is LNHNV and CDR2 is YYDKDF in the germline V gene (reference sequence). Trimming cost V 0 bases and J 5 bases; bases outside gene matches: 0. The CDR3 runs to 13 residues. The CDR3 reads CATSRDRGTEAFF. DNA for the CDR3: TGTGCCACCAGCAGAGACAGGGGGACTGAAGCTTTCTTT.

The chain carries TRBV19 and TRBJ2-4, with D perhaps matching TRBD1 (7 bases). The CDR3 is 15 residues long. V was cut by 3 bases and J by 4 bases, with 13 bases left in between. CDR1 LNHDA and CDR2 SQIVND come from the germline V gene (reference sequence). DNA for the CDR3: TGTGCCAGTAGTATCCGCAGGGGGGAAAAAAACATTCAGTACTTC. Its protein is CASSIRRGEKNIQYF.

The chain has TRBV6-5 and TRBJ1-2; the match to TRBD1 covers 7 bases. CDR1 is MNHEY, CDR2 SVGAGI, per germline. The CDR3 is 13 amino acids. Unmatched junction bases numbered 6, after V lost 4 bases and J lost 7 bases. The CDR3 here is CASSSRQGVGYTF. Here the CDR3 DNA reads TGTGCCAGCAGTTCCCGACAGGGTGTTGGCTACACCTTC.

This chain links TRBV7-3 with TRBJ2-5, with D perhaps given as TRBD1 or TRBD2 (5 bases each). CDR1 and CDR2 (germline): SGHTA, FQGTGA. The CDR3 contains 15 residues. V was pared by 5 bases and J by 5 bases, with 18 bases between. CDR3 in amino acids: CASSLLGGRTETQYF. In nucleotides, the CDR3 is TGTGCCAGCAGCCTCCTTGGGGGTAGGACGGAGACCCAGTACTTC. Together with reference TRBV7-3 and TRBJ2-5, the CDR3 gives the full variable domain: GAGVSQTPSNKVTEKGKYVELRCDPISGHTALYWYRQSLGQGPEFLIYFQGTGAADDSGLPNDRFFAVRPEGSVSTLKIQRTERGDSAVYLCASSLLGGRTETQYFGPGTRLLVL.

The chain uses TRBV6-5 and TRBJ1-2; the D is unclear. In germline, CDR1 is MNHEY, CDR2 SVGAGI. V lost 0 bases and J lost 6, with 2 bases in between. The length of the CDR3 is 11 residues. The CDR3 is CASSYSDGYTF. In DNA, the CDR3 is TGTGCCAGCAGTTACTCGGATGGCTACACCTTC.

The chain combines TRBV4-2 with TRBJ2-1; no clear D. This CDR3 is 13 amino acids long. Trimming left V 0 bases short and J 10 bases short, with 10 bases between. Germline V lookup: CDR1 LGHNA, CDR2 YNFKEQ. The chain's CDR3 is CASSQDAAGEQFF. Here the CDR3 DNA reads TGTGCCAGCAGCCAAGATGCCGCAGGAGAGCAGTTCTTC.

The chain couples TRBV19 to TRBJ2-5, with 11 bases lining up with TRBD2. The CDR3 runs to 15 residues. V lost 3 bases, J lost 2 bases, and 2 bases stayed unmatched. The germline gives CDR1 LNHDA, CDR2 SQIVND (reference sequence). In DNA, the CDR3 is TGTGCCAGTAGTATTCGGACTAGCGGGCAAGAGACCCAGTACTTC. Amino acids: CASSIRTSGQETQYF. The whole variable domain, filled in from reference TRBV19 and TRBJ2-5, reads DGGITQSPKYLFRKEGQNVTLSCEQNLNHDAMYWYRQDPGQGLRLIYYSQIVNDFQKGDIAEGYSVSREKKESFPLTVTSAQKNPTAFYLCASSIRTSGQETQYFGPGTRLLVL.

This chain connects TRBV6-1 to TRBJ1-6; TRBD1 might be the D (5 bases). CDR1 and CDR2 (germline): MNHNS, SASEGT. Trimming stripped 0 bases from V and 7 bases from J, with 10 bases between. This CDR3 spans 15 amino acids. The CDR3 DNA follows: TGTGCCAGCAGTGAAGCGCTAGGGGCCAATTCACCCCTCCACTTT. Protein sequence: CASSEALGANSPLHF.

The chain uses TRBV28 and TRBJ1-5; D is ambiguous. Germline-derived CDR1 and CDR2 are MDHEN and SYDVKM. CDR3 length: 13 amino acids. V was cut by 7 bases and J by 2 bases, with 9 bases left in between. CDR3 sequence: CASMAVRNQPQHF. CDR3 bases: TGTGCCAGCATGGCCGTTCGCAATCAGCCCCAGCATTTT.

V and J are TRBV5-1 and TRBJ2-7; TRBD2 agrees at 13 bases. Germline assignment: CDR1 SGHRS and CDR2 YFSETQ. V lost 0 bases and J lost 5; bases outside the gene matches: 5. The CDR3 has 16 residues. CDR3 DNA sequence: TGCGCCAGCAGCTTGGGGACTAGCGGGAGTCGTGACGAGCAGTACTTC. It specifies CASSLGTSGSRDEQYF.

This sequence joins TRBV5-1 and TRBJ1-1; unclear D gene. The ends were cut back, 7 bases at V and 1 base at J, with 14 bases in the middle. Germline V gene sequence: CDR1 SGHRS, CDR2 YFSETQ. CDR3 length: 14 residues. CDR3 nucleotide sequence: TGCGCCAGCGGAGAACGCCTATCGAACACTGAAGCTTTCTTT. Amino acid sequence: CASGERLSNTEAFF. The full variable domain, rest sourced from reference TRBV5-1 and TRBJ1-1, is KAGVTQTPRYLIKTRGQQVTLSCSPISGHRSVSWYQQTPGQGLQFLFEYFSETQRNKGNFPGRFSGRQFSNSRSEMNVSTLELGDSALYLCASGERLSNTEAFFGQGTRLTVV.

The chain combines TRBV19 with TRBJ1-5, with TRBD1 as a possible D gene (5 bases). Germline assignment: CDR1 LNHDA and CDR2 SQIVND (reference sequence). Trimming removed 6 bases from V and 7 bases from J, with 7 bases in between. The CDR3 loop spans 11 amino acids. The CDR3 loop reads CASSSGQPQHF. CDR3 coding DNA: TGTGCCAGTAGCTCAGGGCAGCCCCAGCATTTT.

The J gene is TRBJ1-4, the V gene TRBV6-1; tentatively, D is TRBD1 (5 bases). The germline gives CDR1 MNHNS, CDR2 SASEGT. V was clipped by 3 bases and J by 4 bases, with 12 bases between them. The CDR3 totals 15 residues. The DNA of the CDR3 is TGTGCCAGCAGTGATGTAGACAGCGGTAATGAAAAACTGTTTTTT. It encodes CASSDVDSGNEKLFF.

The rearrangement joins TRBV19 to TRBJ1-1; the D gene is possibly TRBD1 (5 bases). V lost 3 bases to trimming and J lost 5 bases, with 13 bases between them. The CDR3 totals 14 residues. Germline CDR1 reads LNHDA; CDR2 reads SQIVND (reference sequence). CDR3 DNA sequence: TGTGCCAGTAGTATTCCGGGACTGGGGACTGAAGCTTTCTTT. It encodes CASSIPGLGTEAFF.

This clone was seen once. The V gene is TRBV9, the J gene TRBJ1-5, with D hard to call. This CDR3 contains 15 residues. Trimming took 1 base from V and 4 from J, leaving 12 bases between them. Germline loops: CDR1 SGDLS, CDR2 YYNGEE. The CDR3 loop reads CASSVTYRRNQPQHF. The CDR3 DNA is TGTGCCAGCAGCGTAACCTACAGAAGAAATCAGCCCCAGCATTTT.

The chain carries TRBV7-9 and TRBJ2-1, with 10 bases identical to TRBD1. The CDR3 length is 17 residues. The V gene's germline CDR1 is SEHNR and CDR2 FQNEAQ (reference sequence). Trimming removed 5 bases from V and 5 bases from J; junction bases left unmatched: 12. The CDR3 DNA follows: TGTGCCAGCAGCCCCCTGATGGGGACAGGGGACAACAATGAGCAGTTCTTC. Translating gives CASSPLMGTGDNNEQFF.

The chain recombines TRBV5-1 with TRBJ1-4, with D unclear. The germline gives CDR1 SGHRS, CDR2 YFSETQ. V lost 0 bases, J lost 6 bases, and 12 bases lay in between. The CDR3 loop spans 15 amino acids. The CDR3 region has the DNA TGCGCCAGCAGCTTGGCCGGGAGACTCGATGAAAAACTGTTTTTT. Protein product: CASSLAGRLDEKLFF.

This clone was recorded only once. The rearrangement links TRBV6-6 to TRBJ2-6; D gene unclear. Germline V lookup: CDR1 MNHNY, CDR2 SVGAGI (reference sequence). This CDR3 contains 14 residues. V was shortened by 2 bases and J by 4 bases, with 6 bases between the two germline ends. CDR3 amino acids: CASSYLTGANVLTF. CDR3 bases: TGTGCCAGCAGTTACCTGACGGGGGCCAACGTCCTGACTTTC.

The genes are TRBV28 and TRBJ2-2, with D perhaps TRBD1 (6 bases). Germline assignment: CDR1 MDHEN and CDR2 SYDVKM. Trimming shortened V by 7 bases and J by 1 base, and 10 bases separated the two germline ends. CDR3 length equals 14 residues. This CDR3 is CASKEQGNTGELFF. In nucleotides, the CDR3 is TGTGCCAGCAAAGAACAGGGGAACACCGGGGAGCTGTTTTTT.

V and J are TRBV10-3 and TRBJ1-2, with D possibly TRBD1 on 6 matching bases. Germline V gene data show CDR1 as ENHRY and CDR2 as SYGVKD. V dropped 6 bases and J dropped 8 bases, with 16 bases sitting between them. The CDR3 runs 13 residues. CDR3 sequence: CAIRGTGSDGYTF. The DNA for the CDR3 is TGTGCCATCAGAGGAACAGGGTCTGACGGCTACACCTTC.

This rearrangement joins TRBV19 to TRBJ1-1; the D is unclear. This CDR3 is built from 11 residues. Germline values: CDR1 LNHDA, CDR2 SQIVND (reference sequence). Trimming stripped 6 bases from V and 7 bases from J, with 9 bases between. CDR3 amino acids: CASRTSGEAFF. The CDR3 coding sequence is TGTGCCAGTAGGACCTCGGGTGAAGCTTTCTTT.

CDR3 residues: CASSHGGDDTDTQYF. Written as DNA, the CDR3 is TGTGCCAGCAGCCACGGAGGGGATGACACAGATACGCAGTATTTT. The rearrangement links TRBV7-9 to TRBJ2-3, with D perhaps TRBD2 (6 bases). Germline CDR1 is SEHNR and CDR2 is FQNEAQ (reference sequence). This CDR3 region has 15 residues. Trimming shortened V by 5 bases and J by 2 bases, and 14 bases separated the two germline ends.

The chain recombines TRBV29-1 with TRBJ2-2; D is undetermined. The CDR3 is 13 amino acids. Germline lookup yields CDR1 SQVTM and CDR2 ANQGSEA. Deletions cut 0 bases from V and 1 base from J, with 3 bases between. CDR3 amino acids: CSVEDWNTGELFF. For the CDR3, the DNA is TGCAGCGTTGAAGACTGGAACACCGGGGAGCTGTTTTTT.